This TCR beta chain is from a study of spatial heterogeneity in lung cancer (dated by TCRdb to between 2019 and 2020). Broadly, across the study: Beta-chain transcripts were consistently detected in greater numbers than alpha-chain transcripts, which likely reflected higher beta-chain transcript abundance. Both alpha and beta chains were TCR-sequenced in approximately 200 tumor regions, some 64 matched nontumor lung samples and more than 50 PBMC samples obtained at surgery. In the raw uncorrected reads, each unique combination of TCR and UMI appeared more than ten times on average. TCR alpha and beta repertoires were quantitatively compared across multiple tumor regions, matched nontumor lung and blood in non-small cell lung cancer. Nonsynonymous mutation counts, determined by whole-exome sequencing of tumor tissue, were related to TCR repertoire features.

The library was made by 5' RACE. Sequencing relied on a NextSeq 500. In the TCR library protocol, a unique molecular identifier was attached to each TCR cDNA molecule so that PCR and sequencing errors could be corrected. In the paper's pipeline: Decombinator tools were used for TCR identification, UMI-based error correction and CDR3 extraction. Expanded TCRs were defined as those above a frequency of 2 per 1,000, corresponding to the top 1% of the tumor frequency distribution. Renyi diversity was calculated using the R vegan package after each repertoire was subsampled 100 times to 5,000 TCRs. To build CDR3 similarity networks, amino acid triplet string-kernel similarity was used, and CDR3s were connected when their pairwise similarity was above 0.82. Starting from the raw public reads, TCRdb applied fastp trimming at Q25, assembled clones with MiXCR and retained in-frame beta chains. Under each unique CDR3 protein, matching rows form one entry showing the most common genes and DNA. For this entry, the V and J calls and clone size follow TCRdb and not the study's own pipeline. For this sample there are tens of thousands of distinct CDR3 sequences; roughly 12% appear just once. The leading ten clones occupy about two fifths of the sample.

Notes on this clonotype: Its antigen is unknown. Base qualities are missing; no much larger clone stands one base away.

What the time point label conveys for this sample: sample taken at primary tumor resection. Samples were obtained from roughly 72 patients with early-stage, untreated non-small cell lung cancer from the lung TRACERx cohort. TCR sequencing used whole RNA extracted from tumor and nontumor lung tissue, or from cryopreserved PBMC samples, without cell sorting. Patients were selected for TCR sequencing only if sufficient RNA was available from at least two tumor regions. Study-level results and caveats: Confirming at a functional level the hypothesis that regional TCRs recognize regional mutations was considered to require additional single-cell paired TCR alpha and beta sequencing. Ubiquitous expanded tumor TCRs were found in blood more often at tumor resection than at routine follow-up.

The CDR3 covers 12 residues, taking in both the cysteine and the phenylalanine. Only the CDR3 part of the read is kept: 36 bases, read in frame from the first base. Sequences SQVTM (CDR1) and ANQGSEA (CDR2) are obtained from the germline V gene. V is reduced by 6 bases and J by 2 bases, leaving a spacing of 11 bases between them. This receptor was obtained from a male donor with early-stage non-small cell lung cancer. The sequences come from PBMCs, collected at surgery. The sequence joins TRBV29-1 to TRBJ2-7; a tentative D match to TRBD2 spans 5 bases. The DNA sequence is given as TGCAGCGTCGATGACGGGACCTACGAGCAGTACTTC. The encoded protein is CSVDDGTYEQYF.